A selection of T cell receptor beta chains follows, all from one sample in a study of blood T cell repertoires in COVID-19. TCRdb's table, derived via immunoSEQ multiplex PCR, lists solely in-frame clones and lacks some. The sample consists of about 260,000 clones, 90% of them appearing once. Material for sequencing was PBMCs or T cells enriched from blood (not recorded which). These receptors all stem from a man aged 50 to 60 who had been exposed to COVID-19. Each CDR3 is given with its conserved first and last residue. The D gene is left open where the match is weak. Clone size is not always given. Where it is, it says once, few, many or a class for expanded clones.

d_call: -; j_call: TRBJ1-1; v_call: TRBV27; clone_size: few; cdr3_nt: TGTGCCAGCAGTCGCCTAGTCGACACTGAAGCTTTCTTT; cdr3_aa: CASSRLVDTEAFF
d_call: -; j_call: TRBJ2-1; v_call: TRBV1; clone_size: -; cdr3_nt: TGCACCAGCAGCCACGGACTAGCGGAAAGCTCCTACAATGAGCAGTTCTTC; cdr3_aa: CTSSHGLAESSYNEQFF
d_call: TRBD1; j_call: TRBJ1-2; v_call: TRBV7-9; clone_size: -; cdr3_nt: TGTGCCAGCAGCCCGCCCGGGACAGGACGATCCGGGGGCTACACCTTC; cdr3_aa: CASSPPGTGRSGGYTF
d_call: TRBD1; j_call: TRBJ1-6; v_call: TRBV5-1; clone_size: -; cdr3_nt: TGCGCCAGCAGCCAAGGACAGGGGGCAGGTTCACCCCTCCACTTT; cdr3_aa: CASSQGQGAGSPLHF
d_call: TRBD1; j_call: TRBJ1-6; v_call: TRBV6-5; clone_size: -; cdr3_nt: TGTGCCAGCACGCGGGACAGCCTTTCACCCCTCCACTTT; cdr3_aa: CASTRDSLSPLHF
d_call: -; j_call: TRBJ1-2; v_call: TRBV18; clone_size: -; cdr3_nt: TGTGCCAGCTCAGGAGTCTATGGCTACACCTTC; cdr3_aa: CASSGVYGYTF
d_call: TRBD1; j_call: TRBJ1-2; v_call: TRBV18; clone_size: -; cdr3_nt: TGTGCCAGCGTACAGGGGGCTGACTATGGCTACACCTTC; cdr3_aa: CASVQGADYGYTF
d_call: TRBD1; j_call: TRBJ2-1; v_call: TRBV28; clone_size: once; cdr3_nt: TGTGCCAGCACCCCGGGACAGGGGACCTACAATGAGCAGTTCTTC; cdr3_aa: CASTPGQGTYNEQFF
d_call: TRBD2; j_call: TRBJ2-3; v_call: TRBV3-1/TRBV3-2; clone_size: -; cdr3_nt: TGTGCCAGCAGCCGTTGGACTAGCGGGGGAACTAGCACAGATACGCAGTATTTT; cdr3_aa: CASSRWTSGGTSTDTQYF
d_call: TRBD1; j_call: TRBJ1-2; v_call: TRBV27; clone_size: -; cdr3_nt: TGTGCCAGCAGTTTAGGGCAGGGGGTACACTATGGCTACACCTTC; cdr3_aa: CASSLGQGVHYGYTF
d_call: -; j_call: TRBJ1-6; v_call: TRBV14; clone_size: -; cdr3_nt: TGTGCCAGCAGCCCTACCATAAATTCACCCCTCCACTTT; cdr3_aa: CASSPTINSPLHF
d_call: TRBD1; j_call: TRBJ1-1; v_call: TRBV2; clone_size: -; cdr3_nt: TGTGCCAGCAGCGGTCCAGGGACAGTAAAAGCCACTGAAGCTTTCTTT; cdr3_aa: CASSGPGTVKATEAFF
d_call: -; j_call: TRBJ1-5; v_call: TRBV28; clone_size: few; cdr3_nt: TGTGCCAGCGGACATTTAATGCAGCCCCAGCATTTT; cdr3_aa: CASGHLMQPQHF
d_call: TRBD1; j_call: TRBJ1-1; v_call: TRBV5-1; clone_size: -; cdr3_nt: TGCGCCAGCAGCTTGGGGGTCAGGGGGGATGAAGCTTTCTTT; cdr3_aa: CASSLGVRGDEAFF
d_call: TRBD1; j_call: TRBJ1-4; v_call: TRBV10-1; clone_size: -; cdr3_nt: TGCGCCAGCAGAAGACAGGGGTATGAAAAACTGTTTTTT; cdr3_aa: CASRRQGYEKLFF
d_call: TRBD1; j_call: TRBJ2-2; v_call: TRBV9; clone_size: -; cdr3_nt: TGTGCCAGCAGCGACCCGACAGGGAACACAACGAACACCGGGGAGCTGTTTTTT; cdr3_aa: CASSDPTGNTTNTGELFF
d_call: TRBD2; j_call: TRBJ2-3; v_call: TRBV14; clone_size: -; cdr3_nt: TGTGCCAGCAGCCAAGAACTGACTAGCGGGAGGACAGATACGCAGTATTTT; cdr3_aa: CASSQELTSGRTDTQYF
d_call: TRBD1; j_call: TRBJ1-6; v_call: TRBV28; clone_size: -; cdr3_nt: TGTGCCAGCAGTGACCGGGACAGACTTGGACCCCTCCACTTT; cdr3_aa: CASSDRDRLGPLHF
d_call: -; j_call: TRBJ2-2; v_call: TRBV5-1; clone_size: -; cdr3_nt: TGCGCCAGCAGCTTGGCCAGGTCAGGGAAGGGTGCCGGGGAGCTGTTTTTT; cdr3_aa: CASSLARSGKGAGELFF
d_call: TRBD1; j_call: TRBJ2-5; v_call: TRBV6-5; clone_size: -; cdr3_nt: TGTGCCAGCATTCCCAGGGGGCGAGAGACCCAGTACTTC; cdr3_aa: CASIPRGRETQYF
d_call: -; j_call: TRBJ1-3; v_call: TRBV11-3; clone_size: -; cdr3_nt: TGTGCCAGCACCACTTCAGGGGCTGATGGAAACACCATATATTTT; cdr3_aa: CASTTSGADGNTIYF
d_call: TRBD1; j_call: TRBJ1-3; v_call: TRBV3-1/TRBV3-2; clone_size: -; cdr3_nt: TGTGCCAGCAGCCGGGACAGCCTCTCTGGAAACACCATATATTTT; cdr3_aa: CASSRDSLSGNTIYF
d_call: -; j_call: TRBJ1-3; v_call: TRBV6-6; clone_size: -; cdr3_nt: TGTGCCAGCAGCAACAGGGTTACCTCTGGAAACACCATATATTTT; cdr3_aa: CASSNRVTSGNTIYF
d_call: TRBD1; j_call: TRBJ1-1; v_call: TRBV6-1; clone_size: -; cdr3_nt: TGTGCCAGCAGTGAAACAGGGGTTCTGGCTGAAGCTTTCTTT; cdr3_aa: CASSETGVLAEAFF
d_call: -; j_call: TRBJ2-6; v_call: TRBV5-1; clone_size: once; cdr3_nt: TGCGCCAGCAGCCTAGCGGGACAGGTCTACTCTGGGGCCAACGTCCTGACTTTC; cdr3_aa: CASSLAGQVYSGANVLTF
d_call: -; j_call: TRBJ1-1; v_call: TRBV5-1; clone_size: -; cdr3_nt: TGCGCCAGCAGCTTGGCCGATGGGGGGAAGGGAGAAGCTTTCTTT; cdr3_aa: CASSLADGGKGEAFF
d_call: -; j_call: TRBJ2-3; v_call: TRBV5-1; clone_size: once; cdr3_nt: TGCGCCAGCAGCTTGGCAACTAGCAGCGGCACAGATACGCAGTATTTT; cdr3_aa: CASSLATSSGTDTQYF
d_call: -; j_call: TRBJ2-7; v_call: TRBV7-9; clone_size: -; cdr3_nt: TGTGCCAGCAGCCCCGAAAGAGCCGAGCAGTACTTC; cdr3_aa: CASSPERAEQYF
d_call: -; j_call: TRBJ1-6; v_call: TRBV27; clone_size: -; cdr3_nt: TGTGCCAGCAGCATAGGGGGGGACTCACCCCTCCACTTT; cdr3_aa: CASSIGGDSPLHF
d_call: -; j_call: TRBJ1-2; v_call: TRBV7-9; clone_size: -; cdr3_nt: TGTGCCAGCAGCTTAGGGCTGGAGATGGAAGGCTACACCTTC; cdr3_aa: CASSLGLEMEGYTF
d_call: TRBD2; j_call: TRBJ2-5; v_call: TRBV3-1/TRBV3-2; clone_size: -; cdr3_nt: TGTGCCAGCCGAAGGGGAGCGGGAGTAGAGACCCAGTACTTC; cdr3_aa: CASRRGAGVETQYF
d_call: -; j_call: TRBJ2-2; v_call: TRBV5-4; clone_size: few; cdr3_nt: TGTGCCAGCAGAAACTTAGACAGAAACACCGGGGAGCTGTTTTTT; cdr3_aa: CASRNLDRNTGELFF
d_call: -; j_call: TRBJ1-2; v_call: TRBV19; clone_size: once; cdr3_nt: TGTGCCAGTTTACCCGCAGGGGCTCAGGGCTACACCTTC; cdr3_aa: CASLPAGAQGYTF
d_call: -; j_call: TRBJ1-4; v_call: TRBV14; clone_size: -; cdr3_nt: TGTGCCAGCAGCCCACTTGGAGGGGTTTACGAAAAACTGTTTTTT; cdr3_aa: CASSPLGGVYEKLFF
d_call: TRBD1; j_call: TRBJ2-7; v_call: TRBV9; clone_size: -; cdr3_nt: TGTGCCAGCAGCAGGGACAGGAGCTACGAGCAGTACTTC; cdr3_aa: CASSRDRSYEQYF